Following are 26 T cell receptor beta chains from one sample sequenced in a study of CD8 T cells in Susac syndrome. The RNA input was about 0.45 to 1 ug, and it was reverse transcribed with random hexamers. TCRdb fed the immunoSEQ multiplex PCR reads into MiXCR, producing one record per CDR3 protein. The table shows 45,000 or so distinct CDR3 sequences, with 80% to 95% occurring only once. The specimen sequenced was CD8+ T cells from PBMCs. These receptor sequences come from a human donor in good health.

The chain links TRBV7-2 to TRBJ2-7, with 9 bases aligning to TRBD2. The CDR3 length is 15 residues. Per the germline V gene, CDR1 is SGHTA and CDR2 is FQGNSA. Trimming took 5 bases from V and 2 from J; bases not matched to a gene: 7. CDR3 sequence (DNA): TGTGCCAGCAGCCCAGGGGCTAGCGGGACCTACGAGCAGTACTTC. Translation gives CASSPGASGTYEQYF.

The chain employs TRBV29-1 and TRBJ2-4, with D tentatively TRBD1 (6 bases). The CDR3 totals 13 residues. Germline V gene data show CDR1 as SQVTM and CDR2 as ANQGSEA. V gave up 3 bases and J gave up 3 bases, with 9 bases separating them. As DNA, the CDR3 is TGCAGCGTTGAGGCAGGGGTCAAAAACATTCAGTACTTC. Amino acid sequence: CSVEAGVKNIQYF.

The chain links TRBV7-2 to TRBJ2-2; D unclear. The germline V and J ends were trimmed by 5 bases and 3 bases, with 4 bases remaining between them. This CDR3 has 12 amino acids. Looked up from germline, CDR1 is SGHTA and CDR2 is FQGNSA. The CDR3 region has the DNA TGTGCCAGCAGCACGTACACCGGGGAGCTGTTTTTT. Its protein product is CASSTYTGELFF.

This chain joins TRBV18 and TRBJ2-2, with a weak D call TRBD2 (5 bases). Germline CDR1 reads KGHSH; CDR2 reads LQKENI. Trimming took 2 bases from V and 9 from J, leaving 13 bases between them. CDR3 length: 14 amino acids. This CDR3 is CASSPNRGTRELFF. DNA of the CDR3: TGTGCCAGCTCACCAAACCGGGGTACTAGGGAGCTGTTTTTT.

V gene TRBV20-1 combines with J gene TRBJ2-1, with 12 positions matching TRBD1. The V gene end was trimmed by 0 bases and the J gene end by 10 bases; junction bases not matched to a gene: 7. This CDR3 contains 15 residues. Germline values: CDR1 DFQATT, CDR2 SNEGSKA (reference sequence). The CDR3 sequence: CSARDQGQGAREQFF. Here the CDR3 DNA reads TGCAGTGCTAGAGATCAGGGACAGGGGGCTCGGGAGCAGTTCTTC.

The chain is built from TRBV15 and TRBJ2-1; 8 nucleotides agree with TRBD1. The ends lost 1 base at V and 6 bases at J; junction bases unmatched: 5. CDR3 length equals 15 residues. CDR1 and CDR2 (germline): LNHNV, YYDKDF (reference sequence). CDR3 nucleotide sequence: TGTGCCACCAGCAGAGGCAGGGGGCGCGCCAATGAGCAGTTCTTC. Residues: CATSRGRGRANEQFF.

This chain connects TRBV29-1 to TRBJ2-2, with a weak D call TRBD2 (6 bases). This CDR3 has 15 amino acids. The germline V gene encodes CDR1 SQVTM and CDR2 ANQGSEA. V lost 3 bases and J 0 bases, leaving 11 bases between the germline ends. CDR3 sequence (DNA): TGCAGCGTTGACGGAGCGGGTGCGAACACCGGGGAGCTGTTTTTT. Translating gives CSVDGAGANTGELFF.

As DNA, the CDR3 is TGTGCCAGCAGTCCCTTACTAGCGGGACGGGGGGAGACCCAGTACTTC. Its translation: CASSPLLAGRGETQYF. The chain combines TRBV28 with TRBJ2-5, with TRBD2 matching over 10 bases. This CDR3 spans 16 amino acids. Trimming removed 5 bases from V and 5 bases from J; junction bases left unmatched: 11. The germline V gene encodes CDR1 MDHEN and CDR2 SYDVKM.

This chain connects TRBV25-1 to TRBJ1-1; D remains unclear. V was shortened by 2 bases and J by 5 bases, with 15 bases between the two germline ends. From germline, CDR1 is MGHDK and CDR2 SYGVNS. This CDR3 spans 15 amino acids. The CDR3 DNA reads TGTGCCAGCAGTGAAACTGGATGGGTCCCGACTGAAGCTTTCTTT. Residues: CASSETGWVPTEAFF.

In its sample, this clonotype was seen once. V is TRBV10-3 and J is TRBJ1-5; D gene unclear. Trimming left V 6 bases short and J 0 bases short, with 6 bases between. Germline V gene data show CDR1 as ENHRY and CDR2 as SYGVKD. The CDR3 loop spans 13 amino acids. The CDR3 spells CAISQNSNQPQHF. CDR3 in DNA: TGTGCCATCAGCCAAAATAGCAATCAGCCCCAGCATTTT.

The CDR3 is CASSPRTESNQETQYF. For the CDR3, the DNA is TGTGCCAGCAGCCCCAGGACAGAATCGAACCAAGAGACCCAGTACTTC. This chain joins TRBV28 and TRBJ2-5; D might be TRBD1 (6 bases). Germline lookup yields CDR1 MDHEN and CDR2 SYDVKM. V was pared by 6 bases and J by 0 bases, with 17 bases between. The CDR3 is 16 residues long.

The chain employs TRBV27 and TRBJ2-2; TRBD2 aligns across 15 bases. Germline CDR1 and CDR2: MNHEY and SMNVEV (reference sequence). V lost 5 bases to trimming and J lost 0 bases; unmatched junction nucleotides: 7. The CDR3 is 19 residues long. For the CDR3, the DNA is TGTGCCAGCAGTCGCCTCGGACTAGCGGGAGGGACGAACACCGGGGAGCTGTTTTTT. This encodes CASSRLGLAGGTNTGELFF.

The V call is TRBV6-5, the J call TRBJ1-4; no clear D. The CDR3 is made up of 14 amino acids. Germline CDR1 and CDR2: MNHEY and SVGAGI. Trimming cost V 4 bases and J 3 bases, with 9 bases left between them. The CDR3, as DNA: TGTGCCAGCAGTTCCGGGCCTGCTAATGAAAAACTGTTTTTT. Amino acid sequence: CASSSGPANEKLFF.

The chain employs TRBV2 and TRBJ2-3; D not certain. V was trimmed by 4 bases and J by 6 bases, leaving 8 bases between them. Germline V CDR1 and CDR2: SNHLY, FYNNEI. The CDR3 loop spans 12 amino acids. The CDR3 bases are TGTGCCAGCAGTGTATTTCTTGATACGCAGTATTTT. Translation: CASSVFLDTQYF.

The J gene is TRBJ1-5, the V gene TRBV4-1; D is uncertain. The CDR3 covers 13 residues. The germline V gene has CDR1 MGHRA and CDR2 YSYEKL. The V and J ends lost 0 bases and 5 bases respectively, with 5 bases between them. The CDR3 region has the DNA TGCGCCAGCAGCCAAGATGAGCATCAGCCCCAGCATTTT. This encodes CASSQDEHQPQHF.

The V gene is TRBV29-1, the J gene TRBJ2-3, with D possibly matching TRBD2 (5 bases). CDR3 length: 16 amino acids. V was pared by 0 bases and J by 0 bases, with 13 bases between. Per the germline V gene, CDR1 is SQVTM and CDR2 is ANQGSEA. CDR3 residues: CSVEDDERTSTDTQYF. The DNA of the CDR3 is TGCAGCGTTGAAGATGATGAGAGGACTAGCACAGATACGCAGTATTTT.

This chain links TRBV27 with TRBJ1-1; TRBD1 matches at 8 bases. The germline V gene encodes CDR1 MNHEY and CDR2 SMNVEV (reference sequence). J lost 4 bases, V lost 6 bases, and 10 bases had no gene match. CDR3 size: 15 residues. CDR3 sequence: CASRGGQGRFTEAFF. The CDR3 DNA reads TGTGCCAGCAGAGGCGGACAGGGAAGGTTCACTGAAGCTTTCTTT.

The chain employs TRBV4-1 and TRBJ2-7; TRBD2 agrees at 7 bases. V shed 3 bases, J shed 6 bases, and the junction held 2 bases outside the gene matches. This CDR3 has 12 residues. Germline V CDR1 and CDR2: MGHRA, YSYEKL. The CDR3, as DNA: TGCGCCAGCAGCCAGGCGGGAGTCGAGCAGTACTTC. Its translation: CASSQAGVEQYF.

The V and J genes are TRBV15 and TRBJ1-5; no firm D call. V was clipped by 0 bases and J by 9 bases, with 18 bases between them. The CDR3 covers 16 residues. Germline-derived CDR1 and CDR2 are LNHNV and YYDKDF (reference sequence). The CDR3 loop is CATSRDYSKGPGPQHF. The CDR3 DNA reads as TGTGCCACCAGCAGAGACTATTCGAAAGGGCCCGGGCCCCAGCATTTT.

The chain has TRBV4-1 and TRBJ2-7; 9 bases match TRBD1. The CDR3 runs to 14 residues. Trimming took 6 bases from V and 3 from J; bases not matched to a gene: 6. CDR1 is MGHRA, CDR2 YSYEKL, per germline. As DNA, the CDR3 is TGCGCCAGCAGTTTTCGGGACAGGGACTACGAGCAGTACTTC. It translates to CASSFRDRDYEQYF.

The chain joins TRBV28 to TRBJ2-5; the match to TRBD2 covers 10 bases. This CDR3 has 17 residues. The germline gives CDR1 MDHEN, CDR2 SYDVKM. The ends lost 6 bases at V and 5 bases at J; junction bases unmatched: 15. In DNA form, the CDR3 reads TGTGCCAGCAGCCAATCATCCCTAGCGGGAGAGGGGGAGACCCAGTACTTC. Its protein is CASSQSSLAGEGETQYF.

V is TRBV2 and J is TRBJ2-2, with 8 bases identical to TRBD1. This CDR3 is built from 13 residues. CDR1 is SNHLY, CDR2 FYNNEI, per germline. The ends lost 9 bases at V and 5 bases at J; junction bases unmatched: 5. The CDR3 loop is CARDREKTGELFF. The DNA for the CDR3 is TGTGCCAGGGACAGGGAGAAGACCGGGGAGCTGTTTTTT. The entire variable domain, with the rest obtained from reference TRBV2 and TRBJ2-2, is as follows: EPEVTQTPSHQVTQMGQEVILRCVPISNHLYFYWYRQILGQKVEFLVSFYNNEISEKSEIFDDQFSVERPDGSNFTLKIRSTKLEDSAMYFCARDREKTGELFFGEGSRLTVL.

The chain uses TRBV29-1 and TRBJ2-2, with TRBD2 matching 7 bases. With 3 bases clipped from V and 9 bases from J, the junction kept 10 bases outside the gene matches. The CDR3 consists of 14 residues. From germline, CDR1 is SQVTM and CDR2 ANQGSEA. CDR3 residues: CSVDGGVGSRELFF. As DNA, the CDR3 is TGCAGCGTTGATGGGGGGGTCGGTAGCAGGGAGCTGTTTTTT.

This chain connects TRBV6-5 to TRBJ2-3; D call uncertain. The V and J ends lost 8 bases and 2 bases respectively, with 11 bases between them. Germline-derived CDR1 and CDR2 are MNHEY and SVGAGI. The CDR3 is made up of 13 amino acids. The CDR3 here is CASAGVDTDTQYF. CDR3 sequence (DNA): TGTGCCAGCGCTGGTGTGGACACAGATACGCAGTATTTT.

This chain joins TRBV28 and TRBJ1-5; D is ambiguous. The CDR3 covers 13 residues. Germline-derived CDR1 and CDR2 are MDHEN and SYDVKM. Trimming took 2 bases from V and 5 from J, leaving 7 bases between them. The CDR3 reads CASSLLEDQPQHF. The CDR3 coding sequence is TGTGCCAGCAGTTTACTCGAGGATCAGCCCCAGCATTTT.

In DNA, the CDR3 is TGCGCCAGCAGCTTGATAAGGAACGAGCAGTACTTC. Its translation is CASSLIRNEQYF. The chain is built from TRBV5-1 and TRBJ2-7; D is uncertain. The germline V gene encodes CDR1 SGHRS and CDR2 YFSETQ. Between the trimmed V and J ends, which lost 1 base and 5 bases, there was a span of 7 bases. The CDR3 totals 12 residues.